A selection of T cell receptor beta chains follows, all from one sample in a study of blood T cells in healthy people across ages. Using its own MiXCR run on the 5' RACE reads, TCRdb lists one record per CDR3 protein. The sample holds over 950,000 distinct CDR3 sequences, 51% seen once. Sequenced: blood. Source of these receptors: a woman aged 55-75 years in good health. The CDR3 runs from the conserved cysteine through the conserved F or W. D genes are given only for firm matches. Size values are once, few and many counts, or a class for expanded clones, and some rows have none.

>TRBD1|NA|TRBJ2-5|TRBV7-6
TGTGCCAGCAGCTTAGCCTTAACAGGGGGCGGAGAGACCCAGTACTTC
CASSLALTGGGETQYF
>TRBD1|NA|TRBJ1-1|TRBV29-1
TGCAGCGTTTTGAGGGGACAGGGGGGTAACACTGAAGCTTTCTTT
CSVLRGQGGNTEAFF
>TRBD2|few|TRBJ2-3|TRBV4-3
TGCGCCAGCAGCCAAGCCCCCTCCCTAGCGGAACTCCTTGGAGATACGCAGTATTTT
CASSQAPSLAELLGDTQYF
>TRBD2|NA|TRBJ2-7|TRBV7-9
TGTGCCAGCAGCGCCTCTAGCGGGAGCCACAATGAGCAGTACTTC
CASSASSGSHNEQYF
>NA|NA|TRBJ2-4|TRBV3-1
TGTGCCAGCAGCCAAGCTTTCGGAAGTAACAAAAACATTCAGTACTTC
CASSQAFGSNKNIQYF
>NA|NA|TRBJ2-1|TRBV20-1
TGCAGTGCCACGTTAGAAGAGCAGTTCTTC
CSATLEEQFF
>TRBD1|NA|TRBJ2-1|TRBV7-2
TGTGCCAGCAGCATCCGGGACAGGGGGCTCGATGAGCAGTTCTTC
CASSIRDRGLDEQFF
>TRBD2|NA|TRBJ2-5|TRBV20-1
TGCAGTGGCGAGACTAGCGGCGTTATACAAGAGACCCAGTACTTC
CSGETSGVIQETQYF
>NA|few|TRBJ2-7|TRBV21-1
TGTGCCAGCAGCAAATGTGGACTGACTGCGAGGTACGAGCAGTACTTC
CASSKCGLTARYEQYF
>NA|NA|TRBJ1-2|TRBV6-5
TGTGCCAGCAGTTACCGGCAGGGGAGCTATGGTTACACCTTC
CASSYRQGSYGYTF
>NA|NA|TRBJ1-4|TRBV28
TGTGCCAGCAGTTTTAGAGGGGCCCTTAATAAAAAACTGTTTTTT
CASSFRGALNKKLFF
>TRBD2|few|TRBJ2-1|TRBV20-1
TGCAGTGCTCCTCAATTCGGGGGGGTGTACAATGAGCAGTTCTTC
CSAPQFGGVYNEQFF
>TRBD2|few|TRBJ2-5|TRBV15
TGTGCCACCAGCAGAGCCGGGACTAGCGAACAAGAGACCCAGTACTTC
CATSRAGTSEQETQYF
>NA|NA|TRBJ2-3|TRBV4-1
TGCGCCAGCAGCCAAGATGCCCGACCGGGGTGGGATACGCAGTATTTT
CASSQDARPGWDTQYF
>NA|NA|TRBJ1-2|TRBV3-1
TGTGCCAGCAGCCAAGGGGCTACATTCTATGGCTACACCTTC
CASSQGATFYGYTF
>NA|NA|TRBJ2-7|TRBV6-2/TRBV6-3
TGTGCCAGCAGTTCTGCCATCCTCCGCTACGAGCAGTACTTC
CASSSAILRYEQYF
>NA|NA|TRBJ2-7|TRBV6-5
TGTGCCACCGAGGTCGGGACCGAAGTCCACGAGCAGTACTTC
CATEVGTEVHEQYF
>TRBD2|NA|TRBJ2-2|TRBV10-3
TGTGCCATCAGTGATGATATTGGGACTAGGGCCACCGGGGAGCTGTTTTTT
CAISDDIGTRATGELFF